Listed here are 21 T cell receptor beta chains from one sample, sequenced in a study of tumor-infiltrating lymphocytes in localized non-small cell lung cancer. Some clones are missing from TCRdb's copy, which holds only in-frame ones; the method was immunoSEQ multiplex PCR. The data contain tens of thousands of clones, roughly 85% of them singletons. Sequenced: lung tumor tissue. All receptors derive from a human donor with non-small cell lung cancer.

The V and J genes are TRBV7-8 and TRBJ1-5, with 10 bases matching TRBD1. The germline gives CDR1 SGHVS, CDR2 FQNEAQ. V was pared by 2 bases and J by 7 bases, with 11 bases of the junction left unmatched. The CDR3 totals 17 residues. As DNA, the CDR3 is TGTGCCAGCAGCTTATCTCATCCGGGACAGGGGAGCCAGCCCCAGCATTTT. Protein: CASSLSHPGQGSQPQHF.

J is TRBJ2-7 and V is TRBV2; 10 nucleotides match TRBD1. V was pared by 6 bases and J by 4 bases, with 6 bases of the junction left unmatched. The CDR3 is 14 residues long. Germline V CDR1 and CDR2: SNHLY, FYNNEI. The CDR3 is CASSSRQGAYEQYF. The CDR3 DNA reads as TGTGCCAGCAGCTCTAGACAGGGGGCGTACGAGCAGTACTTC. Together with reference TRBV2 and TRBJ2-7, the CDR3 gives the full variable domain: EPEVTQTPSHQVTQMGQEVILRCVPISNHLYFYWYRQILGQKVEFLVSFYNNEISEKSEIFDDQFSVERPDGSNFTLKIRSTKLEDSAMYFCASSSRQGAYEQYFGPGTRLTVT.

V usage is TRBV19 and J usage is TRBJ2-7, with a tentative D call TRBD1 (8 bases). The CDR3 runs to 14 residues. CDR1 and CDR2 from the germline V gene are LNHDA and SQIVND (reference sequence). Trimming cost V 9 bases and J 6 bases, with 21 bases left between them. The CDR3, as DNA: TGTGCCAGGACAGCGGGACAGGACGCTACCGAGCAGTACTTC. It yields the protein CARTAGQDATEQYF.

The chain employs TRBV2 and TRBJ2-6; 8 bases are a match to TRBD2. Trimming cost V 8 bases and J 4 bases; bases outside gene matches: 4. CDR1 and CDR2 (germline): SNHLY, FYNNEI. The CDR3 spans 14 residues. The CDR3 DNA reads TGTGCCAGCTACAGCGGGGGAGGGGCCAACGTCCTGACTTTC. As protein: CASYSGGGANVLTF.

V and J are TRBV19 and TRBJ2-2; the D is unclear. This CDR3 is 14 amino acids long. The V end lost 5 bases, the J end lost 4 bases, and 11 bases lay between the germline ends. Germline values: CDR1 LNHDA, CDR2 SQIVND (reference sequence). CDR3 sequence: CASSDVSFTGELFF. CDR3 DNA: TGTGCCAGTAGTGATGTGAGTTTCACCGGGGAGCTGTTTTTT.

The V and J genes are TRBV7-2 and TRBJ2-7; 9 bases agree with TRBD1. Germline trimming cut 5 bases from V and 9 bases from J; bases unmatched to any gene: 8. The CDR3 is made up of 13 amino acids. From germline, CDR1 is SGHTA and CDR2 FQGNSA. The CDR3 region is CASSPTDRGGQYF. CDR3 DNA sequence: TGTGCCAGCAGCCCCACGGACAGGGGTGGGCAGTACTTC.

This clone was recorded only once. V is TRBV9 and J is TRBJ2-2; D remains ambiguous. CDR3 length equals 15 residues. The V and J ends lost 0 bases and 1 base respectively, with 7 bases between them. Per germline, CDR1 SGDLS and CDR2 YYNGEE. CDR3 sequence reads: CASSVADWNTGELFF. For the CDR3, the DNA is TGTGCCAGCAGCGTAGCAGACTGGAACACCGGGGAGCTGTTTTTT.

The chain links TRBV10-3 to TRBJ1-1; 10 bases map to TRBD1. Germline loops: CDR1 ENHRY, CDR2 SYGVKD. This CDR3 region has 15 residues. V lost 10 bases to trimming and J lost 4 bases; unmatched junction nucleotides: 12. This CDR3 reads CATRPPGQGSTEAFF. Here the CDR3 DNA reads TGTGCCACCAGGCCTCCGGGACAGGGGAGCACTGAAGCTTTCTTT.

The V and J genes are TRBV20-1 and TRBJ2-1; D unresolved. Germline V gene data show CDR1 as DFQATT and CDR2 as SNEGSKA (reference sequence). Trimming left V 2 bases short and J 10 bases short, with 6 bases between. The CDR3 covers 10 residues. The CDR3 sequence: CSARIAEQFF. CDR3 nucleotide sequence: TGCAGTGCTAGAATAGCAGAGCAGTTCTTC.

The rearrangement uses TRBV19 and TRBJ1-5; 8 bases align to TRBD1. CDR3 length: 18 residues. V shed 2 bases, J shed 0 bases, and the junction held 9 bases outside the gene matches. CDR1 and CDR2 (germline): LNHDA, SQIVND (reference sequence). This chain's CDR3 is CASSITGGGRYSNQPQHF. In DNA, the CDR3 is TGTGCCAGTAGTATAACAGGGGGTGGAAGATATAGCAATCAGCCCCAGCATTTT.

This chain connects TRBV25-1 to TRBJ2-7; D remains ambiguous. The V end was cut by 2 bases, the J end by 6 bases, with 5 bases between. Per the germline V gene, CDR1 is MGHDK and CDR2 is SYGVNS. This CDR3 contains 11 residues. This CDR3 is CASSEGREQYF. The CDR3, as DNA: TGTGCCAGCAGTGAAGGTCGCGAGCAGTACTTC.

This clone was seen a few times. V usage is TRBV29-1 and J usage is TRBJ2-7; 10 bases match TRBD1. Per germline, CDR1 SQVTM and CDR2 ANQGSEA. This CDR3 spans 12 amino acids. Trimming took 7 bases from V and 2 from J; bases not matched to a gene: 2. DNA of the CDR3: TGCAGCGGAGGACAGGGGGCCTACGAGCAGTACTTC. Its protein product is CSGGQGAYEQYF.

The chain is built from TRBV9 and TRBJ2-5, with D tentatively TRBD1 (5 bases). Looked up from germline, CDR1 is SGDLS and CDR2 is YYNGEE. This CDR3 comprises 17 residues. Trimming took 5 bases from V and 1 from J, leaving 21 bases between them. The CDR3 sequence: CASSPQAGRGFQETQYF. Written as DNA, the CDR3 is TGTGCCAGCAGTCCCCAGGCAGGGCGAGGATTCCAAGAGACCCAGTACTTC.

CDR3 sequence reads: CASSLLVGVYEQYF. CDR3 DNA: TGTGCCAGCAGTTTACTCGTCGGGGTATACGAGCAGTACTTC. This chain uses TRBV28 with TRBJ2-7; D perhaps matches TRBD2 (5 bases). The CDR3 consists of 14 residues. The germline gives CDR1 MDHEN, CDR2 SYDVKM. The V end lost 2 bases, the J end lost 4 bases, and 12 bases lay between the germline ends. The full variable domain, in which reference TRBV28 and TRBJ2-7 provide the parts outside the CDR3, is DVKVTQSSRYLVKRTGEKVFLECVQDMDHENMFWYRQDPGLGLRLIYFSYDVKMKEKGDIPEGYSVSREKKERFSLILESASTNQTSMYLCASSLLVGVYEQYFGPGTRLTVT.

The J gene is TRBJ2-3, the V gene TRBV4-2; maybe TRBD2 (6 bases). This CDR3 has 14 amino acids. V lost 0 bases and J lost 9, with 13 bases in between. Germline CDR1 is LGHNA and CDR2 is YNFKEQ. The CDR3 region has the DNA TGTGCCAGCAGCCAAGATGGGGGGATTATGACGCAGTATTTT. This translates into CASSQDGGIMTQYF.

This chain connects TRBV6-1 to TRBJ1-1, with no clear D. Germline-derived CDR1 and CDR2 are MNHNS and SASEGT. V shed 1 base and J shed 11 bases, with 14 bases lying between them. CDR3 length equals 13 residues. Here the CDR3 reads CASSEVGGYGAFF. As DNA, the CDR3 is TGTGCCAGCAGTGAAGTCGGAGGGTATGGGGCTTTCTTT.

The chain combines TRBV19 with TRBJ1-2; D is ambiguous. Trimming stripped 7 bases from V and 7 bases from J, with 16 bases between. The CDR3 runs to 13 residues. Germline loops: CDR1 LNHDA, CDR2 SQIVND (reference sequence). CDR3 bases: TGTGCCAGTAAGTCCCTCGACAATCCTGGCTACACCTTC. Encoded protein: CASKSLDNPGYTF.

This clone appeared once. The rearrangement joins TRBV5-4 to TRBJ2-3; D unclear. The germline gives CDR1 SGHNT, CDR2 YYREEE (reference sequence). V was shortened by 2 bases and J by 2 bases, with 9 bases between the two germline ends. The CDR3 has 14 residues. The CDR3 DNA follows: TGTGCCAGCAGCTTCGAAGCAACCACAGATACGCAGTATTTT. It specifies CASSFEATTDTQYF. Full variable domain (missing parts from reference TRBV5-4 and TRBJ2-3): ETGVTQSPTHLIKTRGQQVTLRCSSQSGHNTVSWYQQALGQGPQFIFQYYREEENGRGNFPPRFSGLQFPNYSSELNVNALELDDSALYLCASSFEATTDTQYFGPGTRLTVL.

V is TRBV4-2 and J is TRBJ1-2, with D possibly TRBD1 on 5 matching bases. The CDR3 is made up of 19 amino acids. The germline V and J ends were trimmed by 5 bases and 2 bases, with 27 bases remaining between them. The germline gives CDR1 LGHNA, CDR2 YNFKEQ. The CDR3 DNA follows: TGTGCCAGCAGCGGAAGCGTGACAGAAGTAGTCGCTGAAAACTATGGCTACACCTTC. Residues: CASSGSVTEVVAENYGYTF.

This clone was recorded a few times. The CDR3 reads CAWSPMDRAYQPQHF. The CDR3 coding sequence is TGTGCCTGGAGTCCTATGGACAGGGCCTATCAGCCCCAGCATTTT. The rearrangement uses TRBV30 and TRBJ1-5; TRBD1 agrees at 8 bases. Germline CDR1 is GTSNPN and CDR2 is SVGIG (reference sequence). The CDR3 covers 15 residues. V was clipped by 2 bases and J by 5 bases; unmatched bases: 8.

This chain connects TRBV5-6 to TRBJ2-7, with D uncertain. V was clipped by 2 bases and J by 2 bases, with 2 bases between them. There are 11 residues in the CDR3. In germline, CDR1 is SGHDT, CDR2 YYEEEE. The CDR3 DNA sequence: TGTGCCAGCAGCTTAGCCTACGAGCAGTACTTC. This translates into CASSLAYEQYF.